This TCR beta chain emerged from a study of long-term antiretroviral therapy in people with HIV. Looking at the study overall: It was about a decade before the 2015 immediate-ART recommendation that the earliest samples were taken. Study-wide results and limits: In HIV, the repertoires covered a tighter span of CDR3 lengths than in controls.

Version v3.0 of the immunoSEQ assay ran at survey level. Here immunoSEQ multiplex PCR was the method, and the copy in TCRdb shows in-frame clones only, minus some. The sample gives around 35,000 clones, more than 60% of which show up once; approximately 8.4% is in the top ten. The germline V gene encodes CDR1 SGHVS and CDR2 FQNEAQ. The CDR3 extends over 15 amino acids. Deletions cut 5 bases from V and 0 bases from J, with 11 bases between. On this clone: Its antigen is not known.

The chain links TRBV7-8 to TRBJ2-1; D may correspond to TRBD1 or TRBD2 (5 bases each). The TCR comes from a woman in her fifties or sixties with HIV. Here the sequenced sample was unsorted PBMCs, taken 3.1 years after starting antiretroviral therapy. Here the CDR3 reads CASSPIGGSYNEQFF. The CDR3 nucleotides are TGTGCCAGCAGCCCTATTGGGGGCTCCTACAATGAGCAGTTCTTC.